This TCR beta chain was observed in a study of early T cells in non-severe SARS-CoV-2 infection. TCRdb independently ran MiXCR on the 5' RACE reads; one entry per CDR3 protein. This sample has thousands of distinct CDR3 sequences; roughly 5% occur once, and the top ten carry over 9.5%. The table lists this clonotype with many counts. This CDR3 spans 15 amino acids. Unmatched junction bases numbered 7, after V lost 6 bases and J lost 2 bases. The chain couples TRBV12-3 or TRBV12-4 to TRBJ2-1; TRBD1 agrees at 7 bases. The sample consisted of whole blood. The TCR originated in an adult who was a healthcare worker with PCR-confirmed SARS-CoV-2 infection or an uninfected control (not recorded which). The CDR3 reads CASSKQGKTYNEQFF. CDR3 nucleotides: TGTGCCAGCAGCAAACAGGGGAAGACCTACAATGAGCAGTTCTTC.